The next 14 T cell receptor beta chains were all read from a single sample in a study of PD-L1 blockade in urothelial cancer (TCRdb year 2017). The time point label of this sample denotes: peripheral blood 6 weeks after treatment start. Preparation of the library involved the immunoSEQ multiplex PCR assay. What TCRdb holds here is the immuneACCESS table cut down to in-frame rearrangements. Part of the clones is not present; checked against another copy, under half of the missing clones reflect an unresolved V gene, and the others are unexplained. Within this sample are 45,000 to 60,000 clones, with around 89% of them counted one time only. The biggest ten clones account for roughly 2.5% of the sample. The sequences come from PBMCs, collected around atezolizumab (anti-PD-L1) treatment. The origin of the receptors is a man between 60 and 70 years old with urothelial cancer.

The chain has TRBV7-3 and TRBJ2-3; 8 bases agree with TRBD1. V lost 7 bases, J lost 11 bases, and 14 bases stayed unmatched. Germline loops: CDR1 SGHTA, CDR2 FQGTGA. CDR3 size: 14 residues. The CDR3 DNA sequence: TGTGCCAGCAACTTGGGTGGAGGGGACAGGATGCAGTATTTT. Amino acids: CASNLGGGDRMQYF.

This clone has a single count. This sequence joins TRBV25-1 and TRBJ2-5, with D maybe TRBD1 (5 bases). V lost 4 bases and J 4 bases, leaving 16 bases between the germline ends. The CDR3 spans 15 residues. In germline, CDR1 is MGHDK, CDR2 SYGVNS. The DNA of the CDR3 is TGTGCCAGCAGTGCCGGACAAAGGGGTCGAGAGACCCAGTACTTC. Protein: CASSAGQRGRETQYF.

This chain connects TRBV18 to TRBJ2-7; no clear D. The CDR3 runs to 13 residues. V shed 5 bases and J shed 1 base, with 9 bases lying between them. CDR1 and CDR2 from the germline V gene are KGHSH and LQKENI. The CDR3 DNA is TGTGCCAGCTCAGGTGGCCTGTCCTACGAGCAGTACTTC. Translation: CASSGGLSYEQYF.

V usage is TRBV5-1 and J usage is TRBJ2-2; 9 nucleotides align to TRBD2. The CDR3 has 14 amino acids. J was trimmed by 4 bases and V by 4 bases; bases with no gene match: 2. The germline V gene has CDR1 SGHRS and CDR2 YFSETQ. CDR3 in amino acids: CASSAGGLTGELFF. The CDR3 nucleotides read TGCGCCAGCAGCGCGGGGGGGCTCACCGGGGAGCTGTTTTTT.

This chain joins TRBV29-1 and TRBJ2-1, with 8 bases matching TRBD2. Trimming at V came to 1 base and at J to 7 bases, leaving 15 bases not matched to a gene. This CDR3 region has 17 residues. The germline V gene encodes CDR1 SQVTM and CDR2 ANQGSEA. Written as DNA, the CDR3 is TGCAGCGTTGAAGGGATCGTGATAGCGGGATTTCGGAATGAGCAGTTCTTC. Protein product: CSVEGIVIAGFRNEQFF.

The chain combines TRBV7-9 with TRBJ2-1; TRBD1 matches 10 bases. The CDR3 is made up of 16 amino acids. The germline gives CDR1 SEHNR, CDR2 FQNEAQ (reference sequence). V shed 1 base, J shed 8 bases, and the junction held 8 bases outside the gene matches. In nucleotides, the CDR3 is TGTGCCAGCAGCTTAGTAGGGGACAGGGGTTGGGATGAGCAGTTCTTC. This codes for CASSLVGDRGWDEQFF.

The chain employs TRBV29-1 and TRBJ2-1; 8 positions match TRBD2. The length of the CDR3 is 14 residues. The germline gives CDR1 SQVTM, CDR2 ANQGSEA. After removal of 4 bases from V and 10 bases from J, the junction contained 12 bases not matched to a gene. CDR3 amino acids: CSVGAGGPRGEQFF. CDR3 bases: TGCAGCGTTGGGGCGGGAGGACCGAGGGGCGAGCAGTTCTTC.

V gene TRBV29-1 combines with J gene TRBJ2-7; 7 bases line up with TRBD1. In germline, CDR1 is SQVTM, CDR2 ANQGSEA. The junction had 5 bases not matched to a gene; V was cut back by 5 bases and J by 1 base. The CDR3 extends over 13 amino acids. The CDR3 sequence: CSVQDRRSYEQYF. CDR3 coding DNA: TGCAGCGTTCAGGACAGGCGGTCCTACGAGCAGTACTTC.

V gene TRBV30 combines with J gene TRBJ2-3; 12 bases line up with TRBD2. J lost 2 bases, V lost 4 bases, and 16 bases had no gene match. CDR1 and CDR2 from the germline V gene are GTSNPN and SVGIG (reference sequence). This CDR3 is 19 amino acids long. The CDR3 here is CAWTYRTSGVPVATDTQYF. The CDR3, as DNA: TGTGCCTGGACGTATCGGACTAGCGGGGTCCCCGTCGCCACAGATACGCAGTATTTT.

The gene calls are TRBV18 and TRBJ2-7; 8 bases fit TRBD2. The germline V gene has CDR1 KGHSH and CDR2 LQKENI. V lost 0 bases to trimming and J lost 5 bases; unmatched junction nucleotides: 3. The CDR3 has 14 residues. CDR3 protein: CASSPPPGGDEQYF. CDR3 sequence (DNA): TGTGCCAGCTCACCACCGCCGGGAGGGGACGAGCAGTACTTC.

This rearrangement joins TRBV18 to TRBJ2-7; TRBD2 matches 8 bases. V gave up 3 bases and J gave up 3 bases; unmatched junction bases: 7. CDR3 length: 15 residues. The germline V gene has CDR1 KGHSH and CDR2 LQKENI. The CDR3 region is CASSPPPGGGYEQYF. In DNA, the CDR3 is TGTGCCAGCTCACCCCCTCCGGGGGGGGGCTACGAGCAGTACTTC.

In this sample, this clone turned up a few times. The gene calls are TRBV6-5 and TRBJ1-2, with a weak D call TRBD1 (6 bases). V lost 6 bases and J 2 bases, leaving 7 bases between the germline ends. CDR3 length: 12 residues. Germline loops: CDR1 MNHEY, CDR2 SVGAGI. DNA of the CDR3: TGTGCCAGCAGGCAGGGGAACTATGGCTACACCTTC. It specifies CASRQGNYGYTF.

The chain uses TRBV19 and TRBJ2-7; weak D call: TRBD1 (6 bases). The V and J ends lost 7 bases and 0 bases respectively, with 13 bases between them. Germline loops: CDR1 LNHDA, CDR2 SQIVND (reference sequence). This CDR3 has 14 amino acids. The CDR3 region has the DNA TGTGCCAGTAAAATACAGGGATCCTCCTACGAGCAGTACTTC. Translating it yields CASKIQGSSYEQYF.

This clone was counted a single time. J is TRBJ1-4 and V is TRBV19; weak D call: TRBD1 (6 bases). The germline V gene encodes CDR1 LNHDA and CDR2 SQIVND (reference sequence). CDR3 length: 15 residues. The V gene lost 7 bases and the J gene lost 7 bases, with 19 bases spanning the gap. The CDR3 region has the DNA TGTGCCAGTACCGAGATTCGGCAGGGGACTGAAAAACTGTTTTTT. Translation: CASTEIRQGTEKLFF.